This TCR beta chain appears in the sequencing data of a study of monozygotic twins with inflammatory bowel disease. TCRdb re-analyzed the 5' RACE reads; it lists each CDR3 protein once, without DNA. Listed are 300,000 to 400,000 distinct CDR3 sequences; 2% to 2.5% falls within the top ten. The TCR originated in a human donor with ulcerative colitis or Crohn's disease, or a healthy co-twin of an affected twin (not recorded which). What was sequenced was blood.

This chain's CDR3 is CASSYDRTEQYF. The chain has TRBV25-1 and TRBJ2-7; TCRdb indicates TRBD1, and absent DNA this call remains unverified. Germline V gene data show CDR1 as MGHDK and CDR2 as SYGVNS. The CDR3 runs 12 residues.